This TCR beta chain was profiled in a study of human T cells and chemical hapten exposure. Sample time point: patch test 3, about 24 weeks after DPC sensitization. Treatment noted: therapeutic diphenylcyclopropenone sensitization with weekly scalp DPC. Alopecia patients between 18 and 70 years old and suitable for DPC were used as donors. TCRdb re-called the RACE reads through MiXCR, storing one row per CDR3 protein. This sample has 150,000 to 200,000 distinct CDR3 sequences, with 25% to 35% found just once. Trimming pared 5 bases from V and 2 bases from J, leaving 13 bases between. There are 14 residues in the CDR3. In germline, CDR1 is DFQATT, CDR2 SNEGSKA (reference sequence).

The V gene is TRBV20-1, the J gene TRBJ1-5; D might be TRBD1 (5 bases). Material: whole blood, obtained in connection with sensitization to the hapten diphenylcyclopropenone (DPC). The sequence came from a young woman with alopecia areata. Some clones in this sample may be carry-over from other donors' samples. The CDR3 DNA reads TGCAGTGCTGGGGGAGGGGTGGGCAATCAGCCCCAGCATTTT. This gives the protein CSAGGGVGNQPQHF.